The source of this T cell receptor (beta chain) is a study of T cell responses to AZD1222 COVID-19 vaccine. Using immunoSEQ multiplex PCR, the repertoire was profiled, and TCRdb retains in-frame clones only, with some absent. The sample lists approximately 80,000 clones, approximately 90% occurring once. Germline V gene data show CDR1 as SQVTM and CDR2 as ANQGSEA. The V and J ends lost 7 bases and 3 bases respectively, with 10 bases between them. This CDR3 contains 12 residues. The TCR was taken from an adult in good health. This chain uses TRBV29-1 with TRBJ2-1; weak D call: TRBD1 (6 bases). The material sequenced was peripheral blood, taken on day 0 of AZD1222 vaccination. The CDR3 DNA reads as TGCAGCGCGCAGGGGTACTACAATGAGCAGTTCTTC. Its translation: CSAQGYYNEQFF.